This is a list of T cell receptor beta chains from one sample in a study of CD8 T cells in ankylosing spondylitis. TCRdb analysed the 5' RACE reads with MiXCR anew, one entry per CDR3 protein. The sample yields 200,000 to 250,000 distinct CDR3 sequences, more than 25% seen once. Sequencing input: blood, either unsorted or a sorted T cell fraction (not recorded which). Source of these receptors: a male donor with ankylosing spondylitis or in good health (not recorded which). Both conserved end residues are part of each CDR3. Each record gives: clone size, V gene, J gene, D gene, CDR3 DNA, CDR3 protein. D genes are given only for firm matches. Not every row has a clone size; where given, it reads once, few, many or a size class.

>many|TRBV7-8|TRBJ2-2|TRBD2
TGTGCCAGCAGTTTACTAGCGCAGAACACCGGGGAGCTGTTTTTT
CASSLLAQNTGELFF
>few|TRBV20-1|TRBJ2-7|-
TGCAGTGCTGGATCCGGAGCCCAAACCTACGAGCAGTACTTC
CSAGSGAQTYEQYF
>many|TRBV7-3|TRBJ2-3|-
TGTGCCAGCAGCCCGATCCCTAGCCCCCGTGGCACAGATACGCAGTATTTT
CASSPIPSPRGTDTQYF
>-|TRBV20-1|TRBJ2-5|-
TGCAGTGCTAGAGATTTGCGGAGCGGAGAGACCCAGTACTTC
CSARDLRSGETQYF
>-|TRBV3-1|TRBJ1-3|TRBD1
TGTGCCAGCAGCCAGTTAAGGACAGGCGGAAACACCATATATTTT
CASSQLRTGGNTIYF
>many|TRBV12-3/TRBV12-4|TRBJ2-7|-
TGTGCCAGCAGTCCCCAGGCACCCTACGAGCAGTACTTC
CASSPQAPYEQYF
>-|TRBV20-1|TRBJ2-7|TRBD2
TGCAGTGTAAGCGGGAGGGCTCTCTACGAGCAGTACTTC
CSVSGRALYEQYF
>-|TRBV5-1|TRBJ1-4|-
TGCGCCAGCAGCTCCGGGACGTATGATGAAAAACTGTTTTTT
CASSSGTYDEKLFF
>many|TRBV27|TRBJ2-2|-
TGTGCCACGCGTTTCGCGAACACCGGGGAGCTGTTTTTT
CATRFANTGELFF
>few|TRBV20-1|TRBJ2-7|-
TGCAGTGTCGTGCCCCCGCAGGCCTCCTACGAGCAGTACTTC
CSVVPPQASYEQYF
>-|TRBV20-1|TRBJ1-1|-
TGCAGTGCCACTAACCCAGGGAGGAACACTGAAGCTTTCTTT
CSATNPGRNTEAFF
>many|TRBV4-3|TRBJ2-5|TRBD1
TGCGCCAGCAGCCAAATAGACAGGGCTCAAGAGACCCAGTACTTC
CASSQIDRAQETQYF
>-|TRBV10-3|TRBJ1-6|-
TGTGCCATCAGTGAGACACTGGATAATTCACCCCTCCACTTT
CAISETLDNSPLHF
>few|TRBV19|TRBJ2-7|-
TGTGCCAGTAGGGACTTTCGCTCCTACGAGCAGTACTTC
CASRDFRSYEQYF
>few|TRBV9|TRBJ1-1|TRBD1
TGTGCCAGCAGCATAACAGGGGAGAACACTGAAGCTTTCTTT
CASSITGENTEAFF
>many|TRBV20-1|TRBJ2-3|TRBD2
TGCAGTGCAGAACGCTTAGCGGGGGGCACAGATACGCAGTATTTT
CSAERLAGGTDTQYF
>-|TRBV6-1|TRBJ2-1|TRBD1
TGTGCCAGCAGTATCCTTGGGACAGAGATACAGTTCTTC
CASSILGTEIQFF
>-|TRBV10-3|TRBJ2-7|TRBD2
TGTGCCACCCTGGACTATCCCGGGGAGGGCGAGCAGTACTTC
CATLDYPGEGEQYF
>few|TRBV12-3/TRBV12-4|TRBJ1-5|-
TGTGCCAGCAGTTTGGGCGGATGGGGTAGCAATCAGCCCCAGCATTTT
CASSLGGWGSNQPQHF
>few|TRBV6-2/TRBV6-3|TRBJ2-7|-
TGTGCCAGCAGCCTAACCTCGACAGTAACCTACGAGCAGTACTTC
CASSLTSTVTYEQYF
>-|TRBV6-5|TRBJ1-2|TRBD1
TGTGCCAGCATTTGGGACAGGGCGGCTGGCTACACCTTC
CASIWDRAAGYTF
>-|TRBV29-1|TRBJ2-7|TRBD2
TGCAGCGTTTTACCGGGACTAGCGGCCTTTGGGGAGCAGTACTTC
CSVLPGLAAFGEQYF
>few|TRBV29-1|TRBJ2-5|TRBD2
TGCAGCGTTGAAACTAGCGGGAAAGAGACCCAGTACTTC
CSVETSGKETQYF
>-|TRBV19|TRBJ2-5|-
TGTGCCAGTAGTATAGGGGACACGGCGAATCAAGAGACCCAGTACTTC
CASSIGDTANQETQYF
>-|TRBV29-1|TRBJ2-7|TRBD1
TGCAGCGCCAAAGGACAGGGGGATGTCTACGAGCAGTACTTC
CSAKGQGDVYEQYF
>many|TRBV7-3|TRBJ2-3|-
TGTGCCAGCAGCCTAACGAGGGGGGCGGGACTCACAGATACGCAGTATTTT
CASSLTRGAGLTDTQYF
>-|TRBV5-6|TRBJ2-6|TRBD1
TGTGCCAGCAGCGGGGGACAGAGCTCTGGGGCCAACGTCCTGACTTTC
CASSGGQSSGANVLTF
>many|TRBV4-1|TRBJ2-2|TRBD2
TGCGCCAGCACTCTAGCGGGAGGGTCGAACACCGGGGAGCTGTTTTTT
CASTLAGGSNTGELFF
>-|TRBV24-1|TRBJ2-7|-
TGTGCCACCAGTGTAGAAACGGGTTTACGGTACGAGCAGTACTTC
CATSVETGLRYEQYF
>-|TRBV6-1|TRBJ2-7|TRBD1
TGTGCCAGCAGTCCGGGACAGGGGGTTCAGCAGTACTTC
CASSPGQGVQQYF
>many|TRBV24-1|TRBJ2-3|-
TGTGCCACCAGTGCAGGGGTTTCAGCGGGCACAGATACGCAGTATTTT
CATSAGVSAGTDTQYF
>many|TRBV4-3|TRBJ1-4|TRBD1
TGCGCCAGCAGCCAAGCGACAGGGGTCTCAGAAAAACTGTTTTTT
CASSQATGVSEKLFF
>many|TRBV29-1|TRBJ2-1|TRBD2
TGCAGCCTATTTGTGGGAGGGACGGGGCATGAGCAGTTCTTC
CSLFVGGTGHEQFF
>few|TRBV5-5|TRBJ2-7|-
TGTGCCAGCAGCCCGGTAGTAGGGACGAGCTCCTACGAGCAGTACTTC
CASSPVVGTSSYEQYF
>-|TRBV20-1|TRBJ1-1|TRBD1
TGCAGTGCTGCCCGGGACAGGGGTGTTACTGAAGCTTTCTTT
CSAARDRGVTEAFF
>many|TRBV11-2|TRBJ2-4|-
TGTGCCAGCAGCGGAGAACAGGGTTTCACCAAAAACATTCAGTACTTC
CASSGEQGFTKNIQYF
>-|TRBV12-3/TRBV12-4|TRBJ1-4|TRBD1
TGTGCCAGCAAAGGGGTGACAGGGGAAGGCGAAAAACTGTTTTTT
CASKGVTGEGEKLFF
>many|TRBV5-5|TRBJ2-7|TRBD1
TGTGCCAGCAGCCCGTCGGTGTCCGGGACAGGGGTCTACGAGCAGTACTTC
CASSPSVSGTGVYEQYF
>-|TRBV7-2|TRBJ2-1|-
TGTGCCACCAGAGGACCGTACAATGAGCAGTTCTTC
CATRGPYNEQFF
>-|TRBV11-2|TRBJ2-4|TRBD2
TGTGCCAGCAGCTTAGGTAGCGGGAGGGCCGGAGCCAAAAACATTCAGTACTTC
CASSLGSGRAGAKNIQYF
>-|TRBV6-1|TRBJ2-5|-
TGTGCCAGCAGGCGCACTAGAGGAGAGACCCAGTACTTC
CASRRTRGETQYF
>many|TRBV29-1|TRBJ2-7|TRBD1
TGCAGCGTTGTTGGGGTTACAGGGGGCATCGAGCAGTACTTC
CSVVGVTGGIEQYF
>-|TRBV6-5|TRBJ1-5|-
TGTGCCAGCAGTTCTGGACAGAGCTATAGCAATCAGCCCCAGCATTTT
CASSSGQSYSNQPQHF
>many|TRBV5-1|TRBJ2-7|TRBD1
TGCGCCAGCAGCTCACCGGACCGGGACAGGGTAGCCTACGAGCAGTACTTC
CASSSPDRDRVAYEQYF
>many|TRBV28|TRBJ2-3|-
TGTGCCAGCAGTTCTCCCCCGGTTGGCACAGATACGCAGTATTTT
CASSSPPVGTDTQYF
>many|TRBV20-1|TRBJ2-4|-
TGCAGTGCTAGATCGGTAGCCAAAAACATTCAGTACTTC
CSARSVAKNIQYF
>many|TRBV12-3/TRBV12-4|TRBJ2-1|-
TGTGCCTCGCTTGGGGGACTCATCTACAATGAGCAGTTCTTC
CASLGGLIYNEQFF
>-|TRBV11-2|TRBJ2-7|-
TGTGCCAGCAGCTTAGCAGAGGGTAGCAACGAGCAGTACTTC
CASSLAEGSNEQYF
>many|TRBV5-5|TRBJ2-3|-
TGTGCCAGCAGCTCCGGACTATCTAGCACAGATACGCAGTATTTT
CASSSGLSSTDTQYF
>many|TRBV20-1|TRBJ1-2|-
TGCAGTGCTAGGATAACCGGAAACTATGGCTACACCTTC
CSARITGNYGYTF
>-|TRBV24-1|TRBJ1-4|-
TGTGCCACCAGTGATCTACAGGGTGAGGGTGAAAAACTGTTTTTT
CATSDLQGEGEKLFF
>-|TRBV7-2|TRBJ2-7|-
TGTGCCAGCAGCTCGCAAAACATGTGGGACACCCACGAGCAGTACTTC
CASSSQNMWDTHEQYF
>many|TRBV12-3/TRBV12-4|TRBJ2-1|-
TGTGCCAGCACGCAATTGCTTGGGAGCAATGAGCAGTTCTTC
CASTQLLGSNEQFF
>few|TRBV29-1|TRBJ1-2|TRBD1
TGCAGCGTCCGACGACAGGGATCCATCTATGGCTACACCTTC
CSVRRQGSIYGYTF
>few|TRBV20-1|TRBJ2-1|TRBD2
TGCAGTGCAAGTCCCCTAGCGGGGATGTCCTACAATGAGCAGTTCTTC
CSASPLAGMSYNEQFF
>-|TRBV29-1|TRBJ2-5|TRBD2
TGCAGCACCCGACAGGGTGTGAGACTAGCGGGGCAGACCCAGTACTTC
CSTRQGVRLAGQTQYF
>-|TRBV7-9|TRBJ1-1|-
TGTGCCAGCAGCTCCGCCCGGCCCCTGAACACTGAAGCTTTCTTT
CASSSARPLNTEAFF
>-|TRBV20-1|TRBJ2-7|-
TGCAGTGCTGTACCGCGCTCCTACGAGCAGTACTTC
CSAVPRSYEQYF
>-|TRBV3-1|TRBJ1-6|-
TGTGCCAGCAGCCCGTCAATCGGAAATTCACCCCTCCACTTT
CASSPSIGNSPLHF